Presented here are 22 T cell receptor beta chains from one specimen sequenced in a study of cytomegalovirus exposure and HLA in healthy donors. Amplification used 60 Vbeta primers and 13 Jbeta primers. Profiled with immunoSEQ multiplex PCR; TCRdb holds only in-frame clones, not every one. The table records 100,000 to 150,000 clones, 65% to 85% of them present only once. The source material was PBMCs. Every receptor here comes from a woman in her forties in good health and CMV-seronegative.

The chain combines TRBV5-1 with TRBJ2-5; 7 positions agree with TRBD2. CDR3 length: 16 residues. Germline lookup yields CDR1 SGHRS and CDR2 YFSETQ. V lost 0 bases and J lost 3; bases outside the gene matches: 8. This CDR3 is CASSLVPGGGEETQYF. For the CDR3, the DNA is TGCGCCAGCAGCTTGGTTCCGGGGGGAGGGGAAGAGACCCAGTACTTC.

V and J are TRBV7-9 and TRBJ2-5; D possibly corresponds to TRBD1 (5 bases). The V gene's germline CDR1 is SEHNR and CDR2 FQNEAQ (reference sequence). This CDR3 spans 11 amino acids. Trimming took off 8 bases at V and 3 bases at J, with 7 bases between the two ends. CDR3 DNA: TGTGCCAGCTCCAGGGAAGAGACCCAGTACTTC. Translated, it gives CASSREETQYF. Filled out from reference TRBV7-9 and TRBJ2-5, the complete variable domain reads DTGVSQNPRHKITKRGQNVTFRCDPISEHNRLYWYRQTLGQGPEFLTYFQNEAQLEKSRLLSDRFSAERPKGSFSTLEIQRTEQGDSAMYLCASSREETQYFGPGTRLLVL.

The chain couples TRBV15 to TRBJ2-1, with D perhaps matching TRBD2 (6 bases). Germline CDR1 is LNHNV and CDR2 is YYDKDF (reference sequence). This CDR3 has 13 amino acids. The V and J ends lost 0 bases and 12 bases respectively, with 12 bases between them. CDR3 region: CATSRDRERGQFF. In DNA, the CDR3 is TGTGCCACCAGCAGAGATCGGGAGAGAGGGCAGTTCTTC.

The CDR3 loop reads CASSEGTRPTYNEQFF. The CDR3 nucleotides are TGTGCCAGCAGTGAAGGGACTCGCCCTACCTACAATGAGCAGTTCTTC. The gene calls are TRBV6-1 and TRBJ2-1; TRBD2 might be the D (5 bases). The CDR3 is made up of 16 amino acids. The V gene's germline CDR1 is MNHNS and CDR2 SASEGT. Deletions cut 1 base from V and 2 bases from J, with 12 bases between.

On this clone: Compared with germline, one end of the junction differs, possibly owing to a read error. This chain uses TRBV29-1 with TRBJ2-6; D is perhaps TRBD1 (5 bases). This CDR3 is built from 13 residues. The germline V gene has CDR1 SQVTM and CDR2 ANQGSEA. The CDR3, as DNA: TGCAGCGTACACAACTCTGGGGCCAACGTCCCGACTTTC. Translated: CSVHNSGANVPTF.

The V and J genes are TRBV2 and TRBJ2-2; 12 positions match TRBD2. The CDR3 runs to 16 residues. Germline-derived CDR1 and CDR2 are SNHLY and FYNNEI. V dropped 6 bases and J dropped 5; count of bases not matched to a gene: 7. CDR3 protein: CASRELAGGRTGELFF. CDR3 coding DNA: TGTGCCAGCAGGGAACTAGCGGGAGGACGTACCGGGGAGCTGTTTTTT.

This clone occurred once. The chain carries TRBV5-8 and TRBJ2-7, with 9 bases identical to TRBD1. The CDR3 consists of 16 residues. J gave up 6 bases and V 0 bases, and 10 bases lay outside the gene matches. Germline CDR1 SGHTS, CDR2 YDEGEE. The DNA of the CDR3 is TGTGCCAGCAGCTTGGGACCGGGACAGGGCCGGGTCGAGCAGTACTTC. It specifies CASSLGPGQGRVEQYF. Variable domain in full (rest from reference TRBV5-8 and TRBJ2-7): EAGVTQSPTHLIKTRGQQATLRCSPISGHTSVYWYQQALGLGLQFLLWYDEGEERNRGNFPPRFSGRQFPNYSSELNVNALELEDSALYLCASSLGPGQGRVEQYFGPGTRLTVT.

The gene calls are TRBV7-6 and TRBJ2-3; no clear D. Trimming stripped 1 base from V and 3 bases from J, with 5 bases between. CDR3 length: 13 residues. Looked up from germline, CDR1 is SGHVS and CDR2 is FNYEAQ. Written as DNA, the CDR3 is TGTGCCAGCAGCTTAGAACATACAGATACGCAGTATTTT. Its protein is CASSLEHTDTQYF.

The rearrangement links TRBV28 to TRBJ1-4; 8 nucleotides line up with TRBD1. Germline assignment: CDR1 MDHEN and CDR2 SYDVKM. The CDR3 is 14 residues long. Losses at the gene ends were 6 bases for V and 3 bases for J; bases not matched to a gene: 3. Written as DNA, the CDR3 is TGTGCCAGCAGACCACAGGGGGCTAATGAAAAACTGTTTTTT. Amino acid sequence: CASRPQGANEKLFF.

V usage is TRBV29-1 and J usage is TRBJ1-1, with D possibly TRBD1 on 6 matching bases. Germline V lookup: CDR1 SQVTM, CDR2 ANQGSEA. The CDR3 has 13 amino acids. Trimming pared 6 bases from V and 1 base from J, leaving 12 bases between. CDR3 bases: TGCAGCGTCCACGAAGGGGGGAACACTGAAGCTTTCTTT. Protein product: CSVHEGGNTEAFF.

The rearrangement uses TRBV4-2 and TRBJ2-5; no clear D gene. Germline assignment: CDR1 LGHNA and CDR2 YNFKEQ. V was clipped by 5 bases and J by 5 bases, with 9 bases between them. This CDR3 is 12 amino acids long. The DNA for the CDR3 is TGTGCCAGCAGCGTCAACGGGGAGACCCAGTACTTC. Translated, it gives CASSVNGETQYF.

This chain links TRBV2 with TRBJ2-5; D perhaps matches TRBD2 (6 bases). Between the trimmed V and J ends, which lost 3 bases and 11 bases, there was a span of 22 bases. CDR1 and CDR2 (germline): SNHLY, FYNNEI. The CDR3 is 15 amino acids. The CDR3 bases are TGTGCCAGCAGTGACCACTTTTTGCGGACTACTGAGCAGTACTTC. Its translation: CASSDHFLRTTEQYF.

This chain connects TRBV7-8 to TRBJ1-6; possibly TRBD1 for D (5 bases). V was shortened by 8 bases and J by 9 bases, with 14 bases between the two germline ends. The CDR3 has 13 amino acids. The germline V gene encodes CDR1 SGHVS and CDR2 FQNEAQ. The CDR3 is CASGARGGSPLHF. The CDR3, as DNA: TGTGCCAGCGGAGCAAGGGGCGGTTCACCCCTCCACTTT.

The chain links TRBV2 to TRBJ1-5, with D possibly TRBD1 on 5 matching bases. The CDR3 has 13 amino acids. V lost 6 bases and J 5 bases, leaving 11 bases between the germline ends. CDR1 and CDR2 (germline): SNHLY, FYNNEI. This CDR3 reads CASRPDSYQPQHF. The CDR3, as DNA: TGTGCCAGCAGGCCCGACAGTTATCAGCCCCAGCATTTT.

The V call is TRBV30, the J call TRBJ1-2; 7 nucleotides line up with TRBD1. V dropped 0 bases and J dropped 3; count of bases not matched to a gene: 7. The CDR3 length is 15 residues. CDR1 is GTSNPN and CDR2 is SVGIG in the germline V gene (reference sequence). The CDR3 spells CAWSVFPGGHYGYTF. As DNA, the CDR3 is TGTGCCTGGAGTGTTTTTCCAGGGGGTCACTATGGCTACACCTTC.

The chain links TRBV18 to TRBJ2-2, with D uncertain. The CDR3 length is 13 residues. Deletions cut 2 bases from V and 5 bases from J, with 6 bases between. Germline CDR1 is KGHSH and CDR2 is LQKENI. CDR3 sequence: CASSPSLTGELFF. CDR3 nucleotide sequence: TGTGCCAGCTCACCAAGCCTAACCGGGGAGCTGTTTTTT. Based on the CDR3 plus reference TRBV18 and TRBJ2-2, the full variable domain is NAGVMQNPRHLVRRRGQEARLRCSPMKGHSHVYWYRQLPEEGLKFMVYLQKENIIDESGMPKERFSAEFPKEGPSILRIQQVVRGDSAAYFCASSPSLTGELFFGEGSRLTVL.

V gene TRBV20-1 combines with J gene TRBJ2-7; no reliable D call. Germline-derived CDR1 and CDR2 are DFQATT and SNEGSKA (reference sequence). Trimming cost V 5 bases and J 1 base, with 6 bases left between them. This CDR3 comprises 11 residues. DNA for the CDR3: TGCAGTGCTTACAGTTCCTACGAGCAGTACTTC. Translated, it gives CSAYSSYEQYF.

The chain is built from TRBV25-1 and TRBJ1-3, with TRBD1 identical over 9 bases. Germline assignment: CDR1 MGHDK and CDR2 SYGVNS. The CDR3 is made up of 16 amino acids. J was trimmed by 0 bases and V by 4 bases; bases with no gene match: 4. The CDR3 loop is CASSADRGYSGNTIYF. DNA for the CDR3: TGTGCCAGCAGTGCGGACAGGGGTTACTCTGGAAACACCATATATTTT.

V usage is TRBV7-9 and J usage is TRBJ2-1; 7 bases fit TRBD2. Trimming took 5 bases from V and 9 from J; bases not matched to a gene: 7. The CDR3 runs 13 residues. CDR1 SEHNR and CDR2 FQNEAQ come from the germline V gene (reference sequence). The CDR3 loop is CASSLPGGGEQFF. The CDR3, as DNA: TGTGCCAGCAGCCTCCCGGGCGGGGGTGAGCAGTTCTTC.

This rearrangement joins TRBV29-1 to TRBJ1-1; 8 bases line up with TRBD1. The V segment lost 4 bases and the J segment 0 bases; nucleotides outside the gene matches: 4. The germline gives CDR1 SQVTM, CDR2 ANQGSEA. The CDR3 contains 14 residues. The CDR3 DNA reads TGCAGCGTTGCGAAACAGGGGGTGAACACTGAAGCTTTCTTT. Translating it yields CSVAKQGVNTEAFF.

In regard to this clone: One junction end disagrees with the germline gene, perhaps due to a read error. The chain carries TRBV7-9 and TRBJ1-2; tentatively, D is TRBD1 (5 bases). Germline values: CDR1 SEHNR, CDR2 FQNEAQ (reference sequence). The CDR3 sequence is 13 residues long. The CDR3 protein is CSSTLPTAYGYTF. The CDR3 bases are TGTTCCAGCACCCTTCCGACAGCCTATGGCTACACCTTC.

The rearrangement joins TRBV11-2 to TRBJ1-1, with 7 positions matching TRBD1. The CDR3 covers 15 residues. Germline V gene data show CDR1 as SGHAT and CDR2 as FQNNGV. With 5 bases clipped from V and 1 base from J, the junction kept 7 bases outside the gene matches. Here the CDR3 reads CASSQRGGTNTEAFF. DNA for the CDR3: TGTGCCAGCAGCCAGCGAGGGGGCACGAACACTGAAGCTTTCTTT. Filled out from reference TRBV11-2 and TRBJ1-1, the complete variable domain reads EAGVAQSPRYKIIEKRQSVAFWCNPISGHATLYWYQQILGQGPKLLIQFQNNGVVDDSQLPKDRFSAERLKGVDSTLKIQPAKLEDSAVYLCASSQRGGTNTEAFFGQGTRLTVV.